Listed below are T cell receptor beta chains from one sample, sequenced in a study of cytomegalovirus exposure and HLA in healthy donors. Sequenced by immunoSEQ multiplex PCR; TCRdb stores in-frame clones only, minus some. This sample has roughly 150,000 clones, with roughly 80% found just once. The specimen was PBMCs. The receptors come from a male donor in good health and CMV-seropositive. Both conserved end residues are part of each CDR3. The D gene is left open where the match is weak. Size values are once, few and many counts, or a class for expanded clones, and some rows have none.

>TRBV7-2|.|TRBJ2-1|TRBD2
CASSLYMGLGGGEQFF
TGTGCCAGCAGCTTATACATGGGACTAGGAGGGGGTGAGCAGTTCTTC
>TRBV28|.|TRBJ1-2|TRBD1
CASTSPPWGTANYGYTF
TGTGCCAGCACCTCTCCCCCTTGGGGGACAGCTAACTATGGCTACACCTTC
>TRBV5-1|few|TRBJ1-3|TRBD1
CASSLVGQGAGGNTIYF
TGCGCCAGCAGCTTGGTTGGCCAGGGGGCTGGCGGAAACACCATATATTTT
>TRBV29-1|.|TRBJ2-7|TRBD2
CSALPSGGPVDEQYF
TGCAGCGCTCTTCCGAGCGGGGGGCCTGTCGACGAGCAGTACTTC
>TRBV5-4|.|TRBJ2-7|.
CASSLDTYEQYF
TGTGCCAGCAGCTTGGACACCTACGAGCAGTACTTC
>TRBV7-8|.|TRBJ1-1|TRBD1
CASSLQQGRTEAFF
TGTGCCAGCAGCTTACAACAGGGGAGGACTGAAGCTTTCTTT
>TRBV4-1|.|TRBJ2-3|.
CASSHLSDTQYF
TGCGCCAGCAGCCATTTATCAGATACGCAGTATTTT
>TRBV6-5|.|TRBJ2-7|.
CASSYSGAGMFYEQYF
TGTGCCAGCAGTTACTCGGGGGCAGGGATGTTCTACGAGCAGTACTTC
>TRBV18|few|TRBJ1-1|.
CASSPAGGPNTEAFF
TGTGCCAGCTCACCCGCGGGGGGTCCCAACACTGAAGCTTTCTTT
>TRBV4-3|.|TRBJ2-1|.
CASSQDPPPSAVYNEQFF
TGCGCCAGCAGCCAAGATCCTCCCCCTAGCGCGGTCTACAATGAGCAGTTCTTC
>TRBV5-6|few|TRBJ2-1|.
CASSTDLSSYNEQFF
TGTGCCAGCAGCACTGACTTGAGCTCCTACAATGAGCAGTTCTTC
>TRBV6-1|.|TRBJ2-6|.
CASSERGSGANGLTF
TGTGCCAGCAGTGAAAGGGGCTCTGGGGCCAACGGCCTGACTTTC
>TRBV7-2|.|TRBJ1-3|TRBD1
CASSLAMVGQGNTIYF
TGTGCCAGCAGCTTAGCGATGGTAGGACAGGGCAACACCATATATTTT
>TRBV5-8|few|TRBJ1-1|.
CASSLDRINTEAFF
TGTGCCAGCAGCTTGGACAGGATAAACACTGAAGCTTTCTTT
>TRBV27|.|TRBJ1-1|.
CASSFQENTEAFF
TGTGCCAGCAGTTTCCAGGAGAACACTGAAGCTTTCTTT
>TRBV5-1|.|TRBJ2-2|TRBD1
CASSLALGLQGNPGELFF
TGCGCCAGCAGCTTGGCCCTAGGCCTACAGGGGAATCCCGGGGAGCTGTTTTTT
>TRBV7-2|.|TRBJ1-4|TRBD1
CASSSIATGQGNEKLFF
TGTGCCAGCAGCTCTATAGCGACGGGACAGGGGAATGAAAAACTGTTTTTT
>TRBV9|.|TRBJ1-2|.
CASSVGTSYGYTF
TGTGCCAGCAGCGTGGGGACATCCTATGGCTACACCTTC
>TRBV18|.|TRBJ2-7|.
CASSPIGADEQYF
TGTGCCAGCTCACCAATAGGGGCCGACGAGCAGTACTTC
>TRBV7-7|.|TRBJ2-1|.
CASSLAEGANEQFF
TGTGCCAGCAGCTTAGCGGAGGGAGCCAATGAGCAGTTCTTC
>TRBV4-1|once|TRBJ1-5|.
CASSQRGLVNQPQHF
TGCGCCAGCAGCCAACGCGGGCTAGTCAATCAGCCCCAGCATTTT